Below, 24 T cell receptor beta chains from the same sample are listed, as sequenced in a study of T cell responses to AZD1222 COVID-19 vaccine. Assay: immunoSEQ multiplex PCR; the TCRdb copy retains only in-frame clones and omits some. The sample yields about 88,000 clones, around 90% seen once. This specimen consisted of peripheral blood, obtained 28 days after the second AZD1222 dose. The source is an adult who received the AZD1222 COVID-19 vaccine.

V gene TRBV18 combines with J gene TRBJ1-5; no reliable D call. This CDR3 is built from 15 residues. CDR1 and CDR2 from the germline V gene are KGHSH and LQKENI. Trimming shortened V by 0 bases and J by 3 bases, and 9 bases separated the two germline ends. CDR3 coding DNA: TGTGCCAGCTCACCACCGAGTAGTAACAATCAGCCCCAGCATTTT. This translates into CASSPPSSNNQPQHF.

CDR3 region: CASSHAVTQYEQYF. The CDR3 coding sequence is TGTGCCAGCAGCCACGCCGTGACCCAATACGAGCAGTACTTC. The genes are TRBV5-5 and TRBJ2-7; D uncertain. Looked up from germline, CDR1 is SGHKS and CDR2 is YYEKEE (reference sequence). The CDR3 covers 14 residues. The V end was cut by 4 bases, the J end by 4 bases, with 15 bases between.

The chain recombines TRBV18 with TRBJ1-1; D unresolved. The CDR3 loop spans 12 amino acids. Germline CDR1 reads KGHSH; CDR2 reads LQKENI. V was trimmed by 3 bases and J by 8 bases, leaving 10 bases between them. In DNA, the CDR3 is TGTGCCAGCTCACCTCAGACACTAGAAGCTTTCTTT. Translation: CASSPQTLEAFF.

The chain combines TRBV6-5 with TRBJ1-5; D is undetermined. Germline CDR1 is MNHEY and CDR2 is SVGAGI. This CDR3 comprises 14 residues. V was shortened by 6 bases and J by 5 bases, with 14 bases between the two germline ends. The CDR3 loop is CASSLTRSYQPQHF. CDR3 in DNA: TGTGCCAGCAGCCTGACGAGGAGTTATCAGCCCCAGCATTTT.

The chain is built from TRBV3-1 (or the pseudogene TRBV3-2) and TRBJ2-6; D is undetermined. Trimming left V 1 base short and J 8 bases short, with 6 bases between. Germline V gene lookup returns CDR1 LGHDT and CDR2 YNNKEL (reference sequence). CDR3 length: 13 amino acids. The CDR3 spells CASSQVSSNVLTF. DNA for the CDR3: TGTGCCAGCAGCCAAGTAAGTTCCAACGTCCTGACTTTC.

The chain combines TRBV19 with TRBJ2-7, with TRBD2 matching over 7 bases. Trimming took 5 bases from V and 3 from J; bases not matched to a gene: 4. The CDR3 is made up of 13 amino acids. Germline loops: CDR1 LNHDA, CDR2 SQIVND (reference sequence). CDR3 loop: CASSVGGDYEQYF. The CDR3 bases are TGTGCCAGTAGTGTGGGAGGGGACTACGAGCAGTACTTC.

The gene calls are TRBV11-2 and TRBJ2-1; no clear D gene. Germline V gives CDR1 SGHAT, CDR2 FQNNGV. With 8 bases removed from V and 4 bases from J, the gap between germline ends came to 6 bases. This CDR3 has 11 residues. Here the CDR3 DNA reads TGTGCCAGCGGGTCTTACAATGAGCAGTTCTTC. Translated, it gives CASGSYNEQFF.

The V and J genes are TRBV7-9 and TRBJ1-1; TRBD1 matches 9 bases. The V gene end was trimmed by 3 bases and the J gene end by 5 bases; junction bases not matched to a gene: 4. The germline CDR1 and CDR2 sequences are SEHNR and FQNEAQ (reference sequence). CDR3 length: 14 residues. CDR3: CASSFGQGTTEAFF. The DNA for the CDR3 is TGTGCCAGCAGCTTTGGACAGGGGACGACTGAAGCTTTCTTT.

The V gene is TRBV30, the J gene TRBJ1-6; D possibly corresponds to TRBD1 (5 bases). The germline CDR1 and CDR2 sequences are GTSNPN and SVGIG (reference sequence). V gave up 2 bases and J gave up 0 bases, with 8 bases separating them. There are 15 residues in the CDR3. The CDR3 here is CAWSPGFSYNSPLHF. CDR3 nucleotide sequence: TGTGCCTGGAGTCCAGGGTTCTCCTATAATTCACCCCTCCACTTT.

V usage is TRBV6-5 and J usage is TRBJ1-6; the D is unclear. Germline loops: CDR1 MNHEY, CDR2 SVGAGI. V lost 4 bases and J lost 7, with 8 bases in between. The CDR3 runs to 13 residues. CDR3 in DNA: TGTGCCAGCAGTTCCGAAACAAATTCACCCCTCCACTTT. Its protein is CASSSETNSPLHF.

The rearrangement joins TRBV25-1 to TRBJ1-2; D is ambiguous. The CDR3 contains 13 residues. Germline V lookup: CDR1 MGHDK, CDR2 SYGVNS. Between the trimmed V and J ends, which lost 8 bases and 1 base, there was a span of 11 bases. The CDR3 sequence is CASEGLYNYGYTF. In DNA, the CDR3 is TGTGCCAGCGAGGGTCTTTATAACTATGGCTACACCTTC.

The rearrangement uses TRBV11-3 and TRBJ1-3; D is undetermined. From germline, CDR1 is SGHNT and CDR2 YENEEA. This CDR3 is 14 amino acids long. Trimming left V 5 bases short and J 0 bases short, with 8 bases between. The CDR3 here is CASSPGNSGNTIYF. For the CDR3, the DNA is TGTGCCAGCAGCCCCGGGAACTCTGGAAACACCATATATTTT.

The chain employs TRBV7-2 and TRBJ2-1; D possibly matches TRBD1 or TRBD2 (6 bases each). This CDR3 is 15 amino acids long. Looked up from germline, CDR1 is SGHTA and CDR2 is FQGNSA. V lost 6 bases to trimming and J lost 2 bases, with 14 bases between them. As DNA, the CDR3 is TGTGCCAGCAGGTATCGGGGGCCCGCCTACAATGAGCAGTTCTTC. Protein product: CASRYRGPAYNEQFF.

The chain combines TRBV12-3 or TRBV12-4 with TRBJ1-1; perhaps TRBD1 as D (5 bases). V was clipped by 6 bases and J by 5 bases, with 13 bases between them. The CDR3 spans 13 residues. In nucleotides, the CDR3 is TGTGCCAGCAGCAGGGCTTCGGGAACTGAAGCTTTCTTT. Its translation is CASSRASGTEAFF.

The gene calls are TRBV3-1 (or the pseudogene TRBV3-2) and TRBJ2-1; D possibly matches TRBD1 or TRBD2 (5 bases each). Trimming took off 5 bases at V and 8 bases at J, with 13 bases between the two ends. Germline assignment: CDR1 LGHDT and CDR2 YNNKEL (reference sequence). CDR3 size: 13 residues. The DNA of the CDR3 is TGTGCCAGCAGCTTTCTCCGAGGGGATGAGCAGTTCTTC. Its protein is CASSFLRGDEQFF.

This clone was observed a few times. The genes are TRBV5-1 and TRBJ1-6; D call uncertain. The CDR3 runs to 15 residues. Trimming removed 3 bases from V and 8 bases from J, with 15 bases in between. Germline lookup yields CDR1 SGHRS and CDR2 YFSETQ. CDR3 in amino acids: CASSWAAGFDSPLHF. The CDR3 DNA is TGCGCCAGCAGCTGGGCCGCGGGCTTCGATTCACCCCTCCACTTT.

Worth noting for this clone: The germline gene is not matched at one end of the junction; a read error may be the cause. The chain joins TRBV5-1 to TRBJ1-6; D perhaps matches TRBD1 (5 bases). The CDR3 totals 14 residues. The germline CDR1 and CDR2 sequences are SGHRS and YFSETQ. CDR3 sequence: CASSLGVSDSPLHF. The CDR3, as DNA: TGCGCCAGCAGTTTGGGGGTGTCAGATTCACCCCTCCACTTT.

The chain links TRBV18 to TRBJ2-5, with 8 bases fitting TRBD2. CDR1 and CDR2 (germline): KGHSH, LQKENI. The junction had 2 bases not matched to a gene; V was cut back by 2 bases and J by 3 bases. The CDR3 spans 14 residues. The CDR3 DNA is TGTGCCAGCTCACCATTCGGGGGGGAAGAGACCCAGTACTTC. Its translation: CASSPFGGEETQYF.

V gene TRBV11-2 combines with J gene TRBJ1-1; possibly TRBD1 for D (6 bases). This CDR3 has 18 residues. V lost 8 bases and J lost 0, with 25 bases in between. Germline V gives CDR1 SGHAT, CDR2 FQNNGV. The CDR3, as DNA: TGTGCCAGCGGCCGAGGGCTGGATTACAGGGCCCTGAACACTGAAGCTTTCTTT. It is translated as CASGRGLDYRALNTEAFF. Complete variable domain (other parts from reference TRBV11-2 and TRBJ1-1): EAGVAQSPRYKIIEKRQSVAFWCNPISGHATLYWYQQILGQGPKLLIQFQNNGVVDDSQLPKDRFSAERLKGVDSTLKIQPAKLEDSAVYLCASGRGLDYRALNTEAFFGQGTRLTVV.

This clone was counted a few times. The chain has TRBV6-5 and TRBJ1-2; 7 bases are shared with TRBD1. Germline CDR1 is MNHEY and CDR2 is SVGAGI. The CDR3 spans 14 residues. The ends lost 6 bases at V and 4 bases at J; junction bases unmatched: 8. CDR3 region: CASRIGGTAYGYTF. For the CDR3, the DNA is TGTGCCAGCAGAATCGGAGGGACAGCCTATGGCTACACCTTC.

J is TRBJ1-4 and V is TRBV6-5, with TRBD1 matching over 9 bases. Germline CDR1 is MNHEY and CDR2 is SVGAGI. This CDR3 region has 15 residues. With 5 bases clipped from V and 4 bases from J, the junction kept 5 bases outside the gene matches. The DNA for the CDR3 is TGTGCCAGCAGTCAACAGGGGGCACTTAATGAAAAACTGTTTTTT. This gives the protein CASSQQGALNEKLFF.

This clone was seen once. The chain has TRBV5-6 and TRBJ2-2, with D hard to call. CDR3 size: 13 residues. Germline CDR1 SGHDT, CDR2 YYEEEE. Deletions cut 0 bases from V and 6 bases from J, with 6 bases between. DNA of the CDR3: TGTGCCAGCAGCTTGGGAGATGCCGGGGAGCTGTTTTTT. Translating gives CASSLGDAGELFF.

This clone was seen only once. The rearrangement uses TRBV30 and TRBJ1-3; D is unclear. The CDR3 is 14 amino acids. V gave up 2 bases and J gave up 0 bases, with 8 bases separating them. Germline CDR1 GTSNPN, CDR2 SVGIG (reference sequence). CDR3 sequence: CAWSSGYSGNTIYF. The DNA for the CDR3 is TGTGCCTGGAGTTCGGGGTACTCTGGAAACACCATATATTTT.

V and J are TRBV19 and TRBJ2-3; D is possibly TRBD2 (6 bases). The CDR3 consists of 14 residues. The germline V and J ends were trimmed by 3 bases and 5 bases, with 12 bases remaining between them. CDR1 and CDR2 (germline): LNHDA, SQIVND (reference sequence). The CDR3 nucleotides are TGTGCCAGTAGTATGTCGGGAGTAAGAGATACGCAGTATTTT. Translated: CASSMSGVRDTQYF.